The 18 T cell receptor beta chains given below trace back to one sample, sequenced in a study of blood T cell repertoires in COVID-19. Assay: immunoSEQ multiplex PCR; the TCRdb copy retains only in-frame clones and omits some. This table holds 200,000 to 250,000 clones, 82% found once. Sequenced sample: PBMCs or T cells enriched from blood (not recorded which). These receptors all come from a woman between 55 and 75 years old who had recovered from COVID-19.

The CDR3 region has the DNA TGCAGCGTTGAAGTTTGGGGCAACTATGGCTACACCTTC. Amino acids: CSVEVWGNYGYTF. This chain links TRBV29-1 with TRBJ1-2; a weak D match, TRBD1 (5 bases). Germline values: CDR1 SQVTM, CDR2 ANQGSEA. Trimming pared 1 base from V and 2 bases from J, leaving 8 bases between. CDR3 length equals 13 residues.

This sequence joins TRBV5-4 and TRBJ2-2; maybe TRBD2 (6 bases). CDR1 and CDR2 (germline): SGHNT, YYREEE (reference sequence). The V and J ends lost 2 bases and 1 base respectively, with 9 bases between them. The CDR3 is made up of 15 amino acids. This chain's CDR3 is CASSFSRENTGELFF. CDR3 in DNA: TGTGCCAGCAGCTTCTCGCGGGAGAACACCGGGGAGCTGTTTTTT.

The V gene is TRBV5-1, the J gene TRBJ2-3; 16 positions agree with TRBD2. Germline V gene lookup returns CDR1 SGHRS and CDR2 YFSETQ. The length of the CDR3 is 19 residues. The V segment lost 4 bases and the J segment 4 bases; nucleotides outside the gene matches: 12. Written as DNA, the CDR3 is TGCGCCAGCAGCGAGGGACTAGCGGGAGGGACCCGGTGGGCAGATACGCAGTATTTT. This sequence encodes CASSEGLAGGTRWADTQYF. Full variable domain (missing parts from reference TRBV5-1 and TRBJ2-3): KAGVTQTPRYLIKTRGQQVTLSCSPISGHRSVSWYQQTPGQGLQFLFEYFSETQRNKGNFPGRFSGRQFSNSRSEMNVSTLELGDSALYLCASSEGLAGGTRWADTQYFGPGTRLTVL.

The rearrangement links TRBV5-1 to TRBJ1-1; D unresolved. This CDR3 region has 16 residues. Trimming shortened V by 4 bases and J by 5 bases, and 21 bases separated the two germline ends. Germline assignment: CDR1 SGHRS and CDR2 YFSETQ. CDR3 coding DNA: TGCGCCAGCAGCCCGCTAGGTCATCTAGGTCGAACTGAAGCTTTCTTT. Translated, it gives CASSPLGHLGRTEAFF.

The J gene is TRBJ2-1, the V gene TRBV29-1, with 8 nucleotides matching TRBD1. From germline, CDR1 is SQVTM and CDR2 ANQGSEA. The CDR3 is 15 residues long. With 6 bases clipped from V and 3 bases from J, the junction kept 10 bases outside the gene matches. CDR3 region: CSVTPKTGDYNEQFF. The CDR3 DNA follows: TGCAGCGTAACCCCTAAGACAGGGGACTACAATGAGCAGTTCTTC.

Ten or more counts support this clone. The rearrangement joins TRBV10-3 to TRBJ1-4; D is ambiguous. The CDR3 covers 13 residues. Looked up from germline, CDR1 is ENHRY and CDR2 is SYGVKD. Trimming cost V 3 bases and J 4 bases, with 6 bases left between them. CDR3 in DNA: TGTGCCATCAGTGACGGGTTTAATGAAAAACTGTTTTTT. This codes for CAISDGFNEKLFF.

The rearrangement joins TRBV9 to TRBJ1-2; 8 bases are a match to TRBD1. CDR3 length equals 13 residues. Germline CDR1 SGDLS, CDR2 YYNGEE. Germline trimming cut 5 bases from V and 9 bases from J; bases unmatched to any gene: 9. This CDR3 is CASSQGAVESYTF. The CDR3 DNA is TGTGCCAGCAGTCAGGGGGCTGTAGAGAGCTACACCTTC.

The gene calls are TRBV4-3 and TRBJ2-7; D ambiguous. This CDR3 is built from 15 residues. V was shortened by 0 bases and J by 1 base, with 10 bases between the two germline ends. Germline V gene sequence: CDR1 LGHNA, CDR2 YSLEER. CDR3 DNA: TGCGCCAGCAGCCAAGAACGGTATAATTCCTACGAGCAGTACTTC. Protein product: CASSQERYNSYEQYF.

With respect to this clone: Other DNA sequences of this sample code for an identical CDR3. J is TRBJ1-5 and V is TRBV6-5, with 9 bases lining up with TRBD1. Per germline, CDR1 MNHEY and CDR2 SVGAGI. The V segment lost 5 bases and the J segment 5 bases; nucleotides outside the gene matches: 4. This CDR3 has 14 amino acids. CDR3 DNA sequence: TGTGCCAGCAGTCACCGACAGGGGGATCAGCCCCAGCATTTT. Translating it yields CASSHRQGDQPQHF.

This clone came up once. This chain links TRBV3-1 (or the pseudogene TRBV3-2) with TRBJ2-2, with 9 bases lining up with TRBD1. The germline gives CDR1 LGHDT, CDR2 YNNKEL (reference sequence). The CDR3 is 14 amino acids. V lost 4 bases and J lost 9; bases outside the gene matches: 6. Written as DNA, the CDR3 is TGTGCCAGCAGCCGGGGACAGGGCCCCAGGGAGCTGTTTTTT. Amino acid sequence: CASSRGQGPRELFF.

The J gene is TRBJ1-3, the V gene TRBV2; tentative D call: TRBD1 (6 bases). With 11 bases removed from V and 3 bases from J, the gap between germline ends came to 14 bases. The CDR3 is 13 amino acids. The V gene's germline CDR1 is SNHLY and CDR2 FYNNEI. CDR3 in amino acids: CAAKTGGGNTIYF. CDR3 in DNA: TGTGCCGCTAAGACAGGCGGTGGAAACACCATATATTTT.

This clone was found once. The gene calls are TRBV4-1 and TRBJ2-5, with 9 positions matching TRBD2. Trimming took 1 base from V and 5 from J; bases not matched to a gene: 11. The CDR3 has 17 amino acids. From germline, CDR1 is MGHRA and CDR2 YSYEKL. CDR3 nucleotide sequence: TGCGCCAGCAGCCAAGGGCTAGCGGGGACCATTTTGGAGACCCAGTACTTC. It specifies CASSQGLAGTILETQYF.

The rearrangement links TRBV19 to TRBJ1-6; D is ambiguous. CDR1 and CDR2 (germline): LNHDA, SQIVND (reference sequence). This CDR3 is 13 amino acids long. V was shortened by 9 bases and J by 8 bases, with 14 bases between the two germline ends. CDR3 residues: CASRHFQDSPLHF. CDR3 nucleotides: TGTGCCAGCCGACATTTTCAGGATTCACCCCTCCACTTT.

The chain joins TRBV25-1 to TRBJ1-1, with 8 nucleotides matching TRBD1. CDR1 and CDR2 from the germline V gene are MGHDK and SYGVNS. This CDR3 comprises 16 residues. The V segment lost 6 bases and the J segment 4 bases; nucleotides outside the gene matches: 13. This CDR3 reads CASSGTGVQRGTEAFF. As DNA, the CDR3 is TGTGCCAGCAGCGGGACAGGAGTACAGAGGGGCACTGAAGCTTTCTTT.

The CDR3 nucleotides are TGTGCCAGCAGCTTATCCTTGAATTCACCCCTCCACTTT. Its protein product is CASSLSLNSPLHF. The V and J genes are TRBV11-3 and TRBJ1-6; D is uncertain. Per germline, CDR1 SGHNT and CDR2 YENEEA. V was clipped by 2 bases and J by 7 bases, with 6 bases between them. The CDR3 runs 13 residues.

The V gene is TRBV27, the J gene TRBJ1-2; D remains unclear. Germline lookup yields CDR1 MNHEY and CDR2 SMNVEV (reference sequence). The CDR3 spans 14 residues. V was cut by 2 bases and J by 6 bases, with 13 bases left in between. The CDR3 sequence: CASSLRGPYDGYTF. Written as DNA, the CDR3 is TGTGCCAGCAGTTTAAGAGGGCCTTATGATGGCTACACCTTC.

The J gene is TRBJ1-4, the V gene TRBV7-9; possibly TRBD1 for D (5 bases). Per the germline V gene, CDR1 is SEHNR and CDR2 is FQNEAQ (reference sequence). This CDR3 spans 16 amino acids. V lost 5 bases and J lost 3, with 16 bases in between. DNA of the CDR3: TGTGCCAGCAGCCCCGTAGGGGACTCACCTAATGAAAAACTGTTTTTT. Amino acid sequence: CASSPVGDSPNEKLFF.

The chain employs TRBV9 and TRBJ2-1; D perhaps matches TRBD2 (6 bases). V gave up 4 bases and J gave up 7 bases, with 21 bases separating them. The CDR3 length is 16 residues. Germline V lookup: CDR1 SGDLS, CDR2 YYNGEE. The chain's CDR3 is CASSLSGGGIINEQFF. The DNA of the CDR3 is TGTGCCAGCAGCCTCTCGGGTGGAGGGATAATAAATGAGCAGTTCTTC.